A single TCR beta chain is shown here with its context. The antigen is unknown. Trimming took 7 bases from V and 7 from J; bases not matched to a gene: 6. The CDR3 contains 13 residues. Germline CDR1 is LNHDA and CDR2 is SQIVND (reference sequence). This sample was included in a study of vaccination and CD4 T cells after COVID-19. This sample's treatment: roughly nine-day PBMC culture with coronavirus spike peptide pools or control peptides (ViraFEST assay). Cultured CD4+ T-cell DNA underwent Oncomine TCR Beta short-read sequencing. Each CDR3 protein gets one entry after TCRdb re-called the PCR reads with MiXCR. The data contain about 17,000 distinct CDR3 sequences, 45% of them singletons.

This sample comprised CD4+ T cells from blood, cultured in vitro, obtained before SARS-CoV-2 vaccination. V and J are TRBV19 and TRBJ2-1, with 8 positions matching TRBD2. The origin of this receptor is a human donor who received a COVID-19 vaccine. The CDR3 nucleotides read TGTGCCAGTAACCCGTCGGGGGGGAATGAGCAGTTCTTC. Amino acids: CASNPSGGNEQFF.